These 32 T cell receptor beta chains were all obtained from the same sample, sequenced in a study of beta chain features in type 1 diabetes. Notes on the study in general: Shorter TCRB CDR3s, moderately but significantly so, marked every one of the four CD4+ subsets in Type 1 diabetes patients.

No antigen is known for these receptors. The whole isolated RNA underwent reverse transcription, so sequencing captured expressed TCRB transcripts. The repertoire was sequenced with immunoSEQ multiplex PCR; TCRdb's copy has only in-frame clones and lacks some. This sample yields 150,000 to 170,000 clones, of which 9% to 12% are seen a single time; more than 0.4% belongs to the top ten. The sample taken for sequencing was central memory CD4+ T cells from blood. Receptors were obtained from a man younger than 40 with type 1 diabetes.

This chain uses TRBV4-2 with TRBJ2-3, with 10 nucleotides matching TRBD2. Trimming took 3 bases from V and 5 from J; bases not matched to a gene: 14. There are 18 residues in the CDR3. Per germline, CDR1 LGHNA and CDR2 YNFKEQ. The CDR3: CASSHRPAGGPRGDTQYF. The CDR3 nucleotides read TGTGCCAGCAGCCACCGGCCAGCGGGAGGGCCGAGGGGAGATACGCAGTATTTT.

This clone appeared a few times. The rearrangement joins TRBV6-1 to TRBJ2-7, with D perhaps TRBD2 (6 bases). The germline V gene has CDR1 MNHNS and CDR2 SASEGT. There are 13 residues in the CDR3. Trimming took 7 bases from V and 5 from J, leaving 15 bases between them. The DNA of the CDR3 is TGTGCCAGCACCGCGGGGTTGATGGACGAGCAGTACTTC. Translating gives CASTAGLMDEQYF.

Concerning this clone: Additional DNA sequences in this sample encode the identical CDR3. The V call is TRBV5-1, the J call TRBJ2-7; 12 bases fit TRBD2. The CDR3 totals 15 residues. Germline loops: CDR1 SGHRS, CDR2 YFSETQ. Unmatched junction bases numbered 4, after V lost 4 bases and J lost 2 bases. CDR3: CASSSGLAGPYEQYF. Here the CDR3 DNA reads TGCGCCAGCAGCAGCGGACTAGCGGGACCCTACGAGCAGTACTTC.

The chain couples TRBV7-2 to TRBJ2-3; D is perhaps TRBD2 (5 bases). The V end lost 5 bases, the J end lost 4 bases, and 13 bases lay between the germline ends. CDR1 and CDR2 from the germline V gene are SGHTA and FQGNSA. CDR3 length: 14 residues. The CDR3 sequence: CASSRRELADTQYF. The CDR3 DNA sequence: TGTGCCAGCAGCCGCCGGGAACTCGCAGATACGCAGTATTTT.

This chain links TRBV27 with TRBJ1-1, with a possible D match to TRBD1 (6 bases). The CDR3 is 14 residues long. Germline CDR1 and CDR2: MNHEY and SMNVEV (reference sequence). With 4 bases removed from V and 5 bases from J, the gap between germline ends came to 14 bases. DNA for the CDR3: TGTGCCAGCAGTTCTCCTTCAGGGGTGACTGAAGCTTTCTTT. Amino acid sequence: CASSSPSGVTEAFF.

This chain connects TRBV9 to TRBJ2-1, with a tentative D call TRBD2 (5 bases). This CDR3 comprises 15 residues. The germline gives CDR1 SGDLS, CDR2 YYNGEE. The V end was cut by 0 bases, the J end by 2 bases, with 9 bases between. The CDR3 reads CASSVGASTYNEQFF. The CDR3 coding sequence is TGTGCCAGCAGCGTAGGTGCTAGCACCTACAATGAGCAGTTCTTC. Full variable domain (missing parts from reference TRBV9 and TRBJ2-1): DSGVTQTPKHLITATGQRVTLRCSPRSGDLSVYWYQQSLDQGLQFLIQYYNGEERAKGNILERFSAQQFPDLHSELNLSSLELGDSALYFCASSVGASTYNEQFFGPGTRLTVL.

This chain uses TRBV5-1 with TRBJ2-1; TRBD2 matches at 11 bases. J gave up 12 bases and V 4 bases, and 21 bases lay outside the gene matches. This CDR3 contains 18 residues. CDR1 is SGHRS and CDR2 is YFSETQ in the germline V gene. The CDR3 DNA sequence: TGCGCCAGCAGCCAAACTCAACAAACTAGCGGGAGCCCTCAGGTGCAGTTCTTC. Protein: CASSQTQQTSGSPQVQFF.

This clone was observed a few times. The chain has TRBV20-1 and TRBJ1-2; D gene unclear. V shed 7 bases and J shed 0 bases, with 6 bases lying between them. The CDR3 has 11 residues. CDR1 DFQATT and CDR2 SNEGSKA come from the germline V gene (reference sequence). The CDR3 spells CSVGANYGYTF. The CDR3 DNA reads TGCAGTGTTGGAGCTAACTATGGCTACACCTTC.

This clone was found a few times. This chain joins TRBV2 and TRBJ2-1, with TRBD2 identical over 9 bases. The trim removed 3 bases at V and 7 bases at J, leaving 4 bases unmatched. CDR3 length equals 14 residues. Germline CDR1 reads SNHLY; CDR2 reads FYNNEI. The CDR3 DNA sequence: TGTGCCAGCAGTGATCTCCTAGCGGGGAATGAGCAGTTCTTC. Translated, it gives CASSDLLAGNEQFF.

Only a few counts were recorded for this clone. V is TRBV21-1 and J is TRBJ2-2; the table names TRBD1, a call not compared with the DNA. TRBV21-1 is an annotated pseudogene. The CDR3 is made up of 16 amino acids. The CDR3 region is CASIAGGTGGTGELFF. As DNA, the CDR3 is TGTGCCAGCATCGCAGGCGGGACAGGGGGCACCGGGGAGCTGTTTTTT.

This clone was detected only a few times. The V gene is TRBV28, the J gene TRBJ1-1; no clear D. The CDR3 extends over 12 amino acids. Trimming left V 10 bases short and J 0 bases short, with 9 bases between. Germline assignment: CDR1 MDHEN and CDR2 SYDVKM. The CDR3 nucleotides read TGTGCCATAAGGAGCTTGAACACTGAAGCTTTCTTT. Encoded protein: CAIRSLNTEAFF.

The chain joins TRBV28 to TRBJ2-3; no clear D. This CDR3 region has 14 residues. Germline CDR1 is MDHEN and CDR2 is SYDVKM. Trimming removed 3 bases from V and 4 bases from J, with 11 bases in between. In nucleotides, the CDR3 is TGTGCCAGCAGTTTGCTGGGTCGGGCAGATACGCAGTATTTT. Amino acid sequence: CASSLLGRADTQYF.

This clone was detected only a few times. CDR3 in DNA: TGCAGCGTTGAAAGTCGGGGGTTTCGCTATGGCTACACCTTC. Translating it yields CSVESRGFRYGYTF. The rearrangement joins TRBV29-1 to TRBJ1-2, with D possibly matching TRBD1 (5 bases). The V and J ends lost 2 bases and 4 bases respectively, with 14 bases between them. Germline assignment: CDR1 SQVTM and CDR2 ANQGSEA. CDR3 size: 14 residues.

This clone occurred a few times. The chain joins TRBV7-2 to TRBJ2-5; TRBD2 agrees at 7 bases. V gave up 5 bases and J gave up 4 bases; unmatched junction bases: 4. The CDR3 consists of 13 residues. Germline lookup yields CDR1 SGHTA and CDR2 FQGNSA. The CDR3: CASSGGEVETQYF. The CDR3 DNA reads TGTGCCAGCAGCGGGGGGGAGGTAGAGACCCAGTACTTC.

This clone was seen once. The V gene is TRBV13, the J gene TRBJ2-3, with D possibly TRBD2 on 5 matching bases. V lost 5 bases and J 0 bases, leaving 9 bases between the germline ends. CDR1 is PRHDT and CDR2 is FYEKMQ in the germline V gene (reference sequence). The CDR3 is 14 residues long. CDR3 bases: TGTGCCAGCAGCACACGGACTAGCACAGATACGCAGTATTTT. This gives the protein CASSTRTSTDTQYF.

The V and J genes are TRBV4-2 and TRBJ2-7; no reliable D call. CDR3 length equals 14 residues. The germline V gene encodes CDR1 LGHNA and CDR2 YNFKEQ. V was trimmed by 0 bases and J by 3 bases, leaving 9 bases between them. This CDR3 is CASSQEWRSYEQYF. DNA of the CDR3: TGTGCCAGCAGCCAAGAGTGGCGGAGCTACGAGCAGTACTTC.

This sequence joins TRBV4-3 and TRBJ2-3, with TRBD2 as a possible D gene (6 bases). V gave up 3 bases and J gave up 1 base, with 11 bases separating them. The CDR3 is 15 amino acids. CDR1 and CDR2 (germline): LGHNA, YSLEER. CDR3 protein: CASSQKGEGTDTQYF. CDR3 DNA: TGCGCCAGCAGCCAGAAAGGGGAGGGCACAGATACGCAGTATTTT.

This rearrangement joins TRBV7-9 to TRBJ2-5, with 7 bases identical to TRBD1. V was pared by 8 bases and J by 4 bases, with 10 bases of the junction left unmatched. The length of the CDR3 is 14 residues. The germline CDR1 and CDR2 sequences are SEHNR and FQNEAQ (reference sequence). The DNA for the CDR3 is TGTGCCAGCCAACGACAGGCAGGGGGAGAGACCCAGTACTTC. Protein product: CASQRQAGGETQYF.

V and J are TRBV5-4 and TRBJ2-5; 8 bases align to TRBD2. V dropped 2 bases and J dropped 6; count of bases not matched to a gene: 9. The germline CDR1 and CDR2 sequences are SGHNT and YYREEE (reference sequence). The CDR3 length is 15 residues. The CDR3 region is CASSLSGSGSKTQYF. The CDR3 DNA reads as TGTGCCAGCAGCTTAAGCGGGAGTGGATCAAAGACCCAGTACTTC.

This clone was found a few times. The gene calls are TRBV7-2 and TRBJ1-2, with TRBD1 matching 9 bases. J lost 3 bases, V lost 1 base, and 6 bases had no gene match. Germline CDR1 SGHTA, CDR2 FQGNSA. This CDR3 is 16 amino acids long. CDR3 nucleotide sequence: TGTGCCAGCAGCTTAGGGGGACAGGGATCCGACTATGGCTACACCTTC. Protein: CASSLGGQGSDYGYTF. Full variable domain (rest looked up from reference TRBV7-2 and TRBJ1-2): GAGVSQSPSNKVTEKGKDVELRCDPISGHTALYWYRQSLGQGLEFLIYFQGNSAPDKSGLPSDRFSAERTGGSVSTLTIQRTQQEDSAVYLCASSLGGQGSDYGYTFGSGTRLTVV.

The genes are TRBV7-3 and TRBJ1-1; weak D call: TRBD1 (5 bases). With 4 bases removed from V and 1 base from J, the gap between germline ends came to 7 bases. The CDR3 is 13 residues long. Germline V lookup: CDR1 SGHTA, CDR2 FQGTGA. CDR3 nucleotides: TGTGCCAGCAGCTCCGACAGGAACACTGAAGCTTTCTTT. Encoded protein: CASSSDRNTEAFF.

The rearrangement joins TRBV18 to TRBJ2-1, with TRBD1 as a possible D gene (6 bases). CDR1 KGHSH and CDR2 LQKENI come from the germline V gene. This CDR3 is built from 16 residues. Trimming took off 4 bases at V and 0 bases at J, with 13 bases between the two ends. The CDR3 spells CASSLTPGVSYNEQFF. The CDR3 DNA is TGTGCCAGCTCACTCACCCCAGGGGTCTCCTACAATGAGCAGTTCTTC. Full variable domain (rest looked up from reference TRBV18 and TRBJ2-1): NAGVMQNPRHLVRRRGQEARLRCSPMKGHSHVYWYRQLPEEGLKFMVYLQKENIIDESGMPKERFSAEFPKEGPSILRIQQVVRGDSAAYFCASSLTPGVSYNEQFFGPGTRLTVL.

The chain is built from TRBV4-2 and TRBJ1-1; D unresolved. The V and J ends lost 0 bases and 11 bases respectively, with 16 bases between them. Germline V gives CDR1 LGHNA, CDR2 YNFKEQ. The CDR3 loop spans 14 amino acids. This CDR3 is CASSQEGTSPRAFF. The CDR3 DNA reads TGTGCCAGCAGCCAAGAGGGTACATCTCCCAGGGCTTTCTTT.

In nucleotides, the CDR3 is TGTGCCAGCAGTCGTAGGGGGTGGGCAGATACGCAGTATTTT. Protein: CASSRRGWADTQYF. The chain couples TRBV25-1 to TRBJ2-3, with D possibly matching TRBD1 (6 bases). V was pared by 5 bases and J by 4 bases, with 13 bases between. CDR1 is MGHDK and CDR2 is SYGVNS in the germline V gene. CDR3 size: 14 residues. Supplemented by reference TRBV25-1 and TRBJ2-3, the full variable domain reads EADIYQTPRYLVIGTGKKITLECSQTMGHDKMYWYQQDPGMELHLIHYSYGVNSTEKGDLSSESTVSRIRTEHFPLTLESARPSHTSQYLCASSRRGWADTQYFGPGTRLTVL.

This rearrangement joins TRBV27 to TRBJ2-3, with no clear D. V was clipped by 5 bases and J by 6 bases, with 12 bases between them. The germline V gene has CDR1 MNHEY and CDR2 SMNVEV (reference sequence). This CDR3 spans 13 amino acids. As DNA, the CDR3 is TGTGCCAGCAGTCTCCGGTGGGCGGATACGCAGTATTTT. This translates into CASSLRWADTQYF.

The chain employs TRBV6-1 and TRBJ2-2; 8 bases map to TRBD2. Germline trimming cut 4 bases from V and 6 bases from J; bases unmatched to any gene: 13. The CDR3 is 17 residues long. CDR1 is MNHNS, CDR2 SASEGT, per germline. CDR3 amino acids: CASSVLSGNLRAGELFF. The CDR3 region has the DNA TGTGCCAGCAGTGTCCTTAGCGGGAACTTGAGGGCCGGGGAGCTGTTTTTT.

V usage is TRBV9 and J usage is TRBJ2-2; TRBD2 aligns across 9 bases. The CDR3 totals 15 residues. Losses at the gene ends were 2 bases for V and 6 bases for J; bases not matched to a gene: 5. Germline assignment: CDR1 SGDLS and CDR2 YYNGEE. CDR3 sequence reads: CASSVGTSIAGELFF. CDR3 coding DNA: TGTGCCAGCAGCGTGGGGACTAGCATTGCCGGGGAGCTGTTTTTT.

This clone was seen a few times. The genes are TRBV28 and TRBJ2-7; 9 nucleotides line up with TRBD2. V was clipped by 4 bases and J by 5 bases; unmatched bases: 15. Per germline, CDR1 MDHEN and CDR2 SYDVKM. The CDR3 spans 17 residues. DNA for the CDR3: TGTGCCAGCAGTTCCGTGTTGGGTCTAGCGGGACTGAACGAGCAGTACTTC. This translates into CASSSVLGLAGLNEQYF.

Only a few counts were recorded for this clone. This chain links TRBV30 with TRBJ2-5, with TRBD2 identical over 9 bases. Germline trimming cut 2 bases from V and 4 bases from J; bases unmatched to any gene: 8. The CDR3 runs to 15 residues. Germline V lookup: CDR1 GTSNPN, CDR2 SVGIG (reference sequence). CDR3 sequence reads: CAWSSSGGLRETQYF. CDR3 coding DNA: TGTGCCTGGAGTAGTAGCGGGGGCCTCCGAGAGACCCAGTACTTC.

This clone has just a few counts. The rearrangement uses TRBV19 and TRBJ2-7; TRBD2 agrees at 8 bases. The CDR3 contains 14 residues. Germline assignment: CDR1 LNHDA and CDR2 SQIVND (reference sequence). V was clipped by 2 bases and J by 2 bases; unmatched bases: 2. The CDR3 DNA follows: TGTGCCAGTAGTATAACTAGCGGTACCTACGAGCAGTACTTC. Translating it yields CASSITSGTYEQYF.

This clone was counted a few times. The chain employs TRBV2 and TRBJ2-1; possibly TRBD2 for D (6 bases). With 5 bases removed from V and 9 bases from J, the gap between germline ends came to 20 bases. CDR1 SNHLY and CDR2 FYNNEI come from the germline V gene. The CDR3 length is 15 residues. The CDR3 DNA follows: TGTGCCAGCAGTATGGATATCCCTGGGGGAGGTGAGCAGTTCTTC. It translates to CASSMDIPGGGEQFF.

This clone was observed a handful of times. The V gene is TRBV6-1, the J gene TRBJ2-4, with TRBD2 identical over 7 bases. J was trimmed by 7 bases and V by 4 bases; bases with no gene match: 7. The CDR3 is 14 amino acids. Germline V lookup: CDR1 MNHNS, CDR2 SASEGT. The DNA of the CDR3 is TGTGCCAGCAGTGCCGGCAGGGAGGGGAACATTCAGTACTTC. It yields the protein CASSAGREGNIQYF.